This is a list of T cell receptor beta chains from one sample in a study of blood T cell repertoires in COVID-19. Clones were sequenced by immunoSEQ multiplex PCR, and TCRdb holds only the in-frame ones, with some missing. The sample has 250,000 to 350,000 clones, approximately 90% seen once; the top ten hold about 7%. The source material was peripheral blood. Source of these receptors: a woman aged 25 to 39 with COVID-19, enrolled during active disease. The CDR3 runs from the conserved cysteine through the conserved F or W. Fields, in order: D gene, clone size, J gene, V gene, CDR3 protein, CDR3 DNA. A D gene is named only where the DNA matches it firmly. Clone sizes are given selectively: once, few, many, or a class where the clone is expanded.

TRBD1 NA TRBJ1-5 TRBV5-1 CASSPQGANQPQHF TGCGCCAGCAGCCCACAGGGGGCGAATCAGCCCCAGCATTTT
NA NA TRBJ2-3 TRBV5-1 CASSFPEKDTQYF TGCGCCAGCAGCTTTCCAGAAAAAGATACGCAGTATTTT
NA NA TRBJ1-1 TRBV7-9 CASSLQGRDTEAFF TGTGCCAGCAGCTTGCAGGGTAGGGACACTGAAGCTTTCTTT
TRBD2 NA TRBJ2-2 TRBV6-6 CASSLWGLNTGELFF TGTGCCAGCAGTTTGTGGGGACTAAACACCGGGGAGCTGTTTTTT
NA few TRBJ1-2 TRBV29-1 CSVEEASLGYTF TGCAGCGTTGAAGAGGCTAGCTTAGGCTACACCTTC
TRBD2 once TRBJ2-7 TRBV7-9 CASSSTGTSGYEQYF TGTGCCAGCAGCTCTACCGGGACTAGCGGCTACGAGCAGTACTTC
TRBD1 NA TRBJ1-2 TRBV7-9 CASSRDRGIYGYTF TGTGCCAGCAGCAGAGACAGGGGCATCTATGGCTACACCTTC
NA NA TRBJ2-6 TRBV5-4 CASSPAGAGANVLTF TGTGCCAGCAGCCCGGCAGGGGCCGGGGCCAACGTCCTGACTTTC
NA NA TRBJ2-2 TRBV29-1 CSVTGGRGTGELFF TGCAGCGTGACGGGTGGACGGGGCACCGGGGAGCTGTTTTTT
NA NA TRBJ1-2 TRBV30 CAWVPKGGAGGYTF TGTGCCTGGGTCCCGAAGGGGGGGGCTGGCGGCTACACCTTC
NA NA TRBJ1-2 TRBV15 CATSRVRQGNYGYTF TGTGCCACCAGCAGAGTCAGGCAGGGGAACTATGGCTACACCTTC
NA few TRBJ1-2 TRBV5-6 CASSADWDGYTF TGTGCCAGCAGCGCCGACTGGGATGGCTACACCTTC
NA NA TRBJ2-1 TRBV6-5 CASKTAEWSYNEQFF TGTGCCAGCAAGACGGCGGAGTGGTCCTACAATGAGCAGTTCTTC
NA NA TRBJ2-7 TRBV11-2 CASSPTPSKSYEQYF TGTGCCAGCAGCCCCACCCCCTCCAAGAGCTACGAGCAGTACTTC
TRBD1 once TRBJ1-6 TRBV6-5 CASSSGTGVSPLHF TGTGCCAGCAGTTCCGGGACAGGGGTTTCACCCCTCCACTTT
TRBD1 NA TRBJ1-2 TRBV7-2 CASSRPGTGNYGYTF TGTGCCAGCAGCCGTCCCGGGACAGGGAACTATGGCTACACCTTC
TRBD1 NA TRBJ1-4 TRBV29-1 CSVAGQGKGKLFF TGCAGCGTGGCCGGACAGGGGAAGGGAAAACTGTTTTTT
TRBD2 NA TRBJ2-7 TRBV6-5 CASSYLSGTSYEQYF TGTGCCAGCAGTTACTTAAGCGGGACCTCCTACGAGCAGTACTTC
NA NA TRBJ1-5 TRBV28 CASTWGDQPQHF TGTGCCAGCACCTGGGGGGATCAGCCCCAGCATTTT
TRBD1 NA TRBJ1-5 TRBV3-1/TRBV3-2 CASSQGGQGNQPQHF TGTGCCAGCAGCCAAGGGGGACAGGGCAATCAGCCCCAGCATTTT
TRBD2 NA TRBJ2-2 TRBV19 CASSIAGGRFANTGELFF TGTGCCAGTAGTATAGCGGGAGGCCGGTTCGCGAACACCGGGGAGCTGTTTTTT
NA NA TRBJ2-2 TRBV28 CASSLWQTNTGELFF TGTGCCAGCAGTTTATGGCAGACGAACACCGGGGAGCTGTTTTTT
NA NA TRBJ1-2 TRBV6-6 CASTDAGVNYGYTF TGTGCCAGCACAGACGCCGGGGTTAACTATGGCTACACCTTC
NA NA TRBJ1-3 TRBV7-9 CASSFGGQPNTIYF TGTGCCAGCAGCTTTGGAGGACAGCCAAACACCATATATTTT
TRBD1 NA TRBJ2-7 TRBV2 CASRRTGAYEQYF TGTGCCAGCAGGCGGACAGGAGCCTACGAGCAGTACTTC